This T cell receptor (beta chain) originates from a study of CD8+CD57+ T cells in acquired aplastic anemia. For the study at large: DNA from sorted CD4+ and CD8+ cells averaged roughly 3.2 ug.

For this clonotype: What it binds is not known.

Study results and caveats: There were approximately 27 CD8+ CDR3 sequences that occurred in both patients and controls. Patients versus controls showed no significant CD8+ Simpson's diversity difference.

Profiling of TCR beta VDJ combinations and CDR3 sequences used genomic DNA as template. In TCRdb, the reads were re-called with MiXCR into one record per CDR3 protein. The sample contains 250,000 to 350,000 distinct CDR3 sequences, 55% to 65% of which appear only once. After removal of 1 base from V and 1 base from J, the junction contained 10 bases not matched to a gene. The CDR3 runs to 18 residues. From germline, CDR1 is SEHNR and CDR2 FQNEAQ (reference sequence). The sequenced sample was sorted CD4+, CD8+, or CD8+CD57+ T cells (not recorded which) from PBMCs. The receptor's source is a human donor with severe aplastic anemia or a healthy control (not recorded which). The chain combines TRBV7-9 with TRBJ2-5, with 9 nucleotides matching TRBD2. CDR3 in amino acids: CASSLEVNSGRVQETQYF. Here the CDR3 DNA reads TGTGCCAGCAGCTTAGAAGTGAATAGCGGGAGAGTCCAAGAGACCCAGTACTTC.